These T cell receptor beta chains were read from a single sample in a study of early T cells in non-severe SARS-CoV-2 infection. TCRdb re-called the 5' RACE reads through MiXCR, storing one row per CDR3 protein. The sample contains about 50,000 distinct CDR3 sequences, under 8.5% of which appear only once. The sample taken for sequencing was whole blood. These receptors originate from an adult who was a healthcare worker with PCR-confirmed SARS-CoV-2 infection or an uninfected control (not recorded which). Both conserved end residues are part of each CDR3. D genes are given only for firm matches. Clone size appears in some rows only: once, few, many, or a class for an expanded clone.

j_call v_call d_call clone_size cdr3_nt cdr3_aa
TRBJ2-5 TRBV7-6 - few TGTGCCAGCAGCCCCTGGGACACCGGGATTAAAGAGACCCAGTACTTC CASSPWDTGIKETQYF
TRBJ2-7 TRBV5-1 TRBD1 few TGCGCCAGCAGTAAGGGACAGGGAACCTACGAGCAGTACTTC CASSKGQGTYEQYF
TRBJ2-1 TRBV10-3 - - TGTGCCATCAGGGACCAAGCAGCCAATGAGCAGTTCTTC CAIRDQAANEQFF
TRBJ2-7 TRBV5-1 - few TGCGCCAGCAGTCTGGAGGGCGTCCCCTTTTCCTACGAGCAGTACTTC CASSLEGVPFSYEQYF
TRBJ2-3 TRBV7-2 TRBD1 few TGTGCCAGCAGCTCACAGGGGTGGGATACGCAGTATTTT CASSSQGWDTQYF
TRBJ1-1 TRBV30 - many TGTGCCTGGGGTACGGCTAACACTGAAGCTTTCTTT CAWGTANTEAFF
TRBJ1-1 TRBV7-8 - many TGTGCCAGCAGCTTAGCTATGAATACTGAAGCTTTCTTT CASSLAMNTEAFF
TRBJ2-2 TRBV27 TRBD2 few TGTGCCAGCAGTTTCGCGGACGGGGGAGGGCCCGGGGAGCTGTTTTTT CASSFADGGGPGELFF
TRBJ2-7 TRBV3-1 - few TGTGCCAGCGGCTCCTCGTACGAGCAGTACTTC CASGSSYEQYF
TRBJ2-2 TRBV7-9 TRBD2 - TGTGCCAGCAGCCGTAGCGGGGAGAACACCGGGGAGCTGTTTTTT CASSRSGENTGELFF
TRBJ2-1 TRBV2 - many TGTGCCAGCAAGCGGAACGGACCCTACAATGAGCAGTTCTTC CASKRNGPYNEQFF
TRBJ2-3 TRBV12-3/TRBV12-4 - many TGTGCCAGCAGTCCTGGGGACTCGTCGCAGTATTTT CASSPGDSSQYF
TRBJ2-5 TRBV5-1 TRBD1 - TGCGCCAGCAGCCGCCTCGGGACAGGTCAAGAGACCCAGTACTTC CASSRLGTGQETQYF
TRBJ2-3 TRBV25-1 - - TGTGCCAGCAGTGAATGGGATACGCAGTATTTT CASSEWDTQYF
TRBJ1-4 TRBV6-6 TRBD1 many TGTGCCAGCAGTATACAGGGGACGGGGGAAAAACTGTTTTTT CASSIQGTGEKLFF
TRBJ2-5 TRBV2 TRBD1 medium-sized TGTGCCAGCAGCCCCCGCAGGGGGTGGCAAGAGACCCAGTACTTC CASSPRRGWQETQYF
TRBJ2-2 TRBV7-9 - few TGTGCCAGCAGCTTAGAGGGGTCCGGGGAGCTGTTTTTT CASSLEGSGELFF
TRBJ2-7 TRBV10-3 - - TGTGCCATCAGTGAGTCGGGAGAGCAGTACTTC CAISESGEQYF
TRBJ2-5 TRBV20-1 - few TGCAGTGCTAGTATCGGGTGGTACCAAGAGACCCAGTACTTC CSASIGWYQETQYF
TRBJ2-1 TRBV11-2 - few TGTGCCAGCAGCTTAAGGGGCCCCGGTGGAAATGAGCAGTTCTTC CASSLRGPGGNEQFF
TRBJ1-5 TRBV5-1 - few TGCGCCAGCAGCTTTTCCAGCAATCAGCCCCAGCATTTT CASSFSSNQPQHF
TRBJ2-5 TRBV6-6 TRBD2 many TGTGCCAGCAGGTCTCTAGCGGGAGGCGGGGAGACCCAGTACTTC CASRSLAGGGETQYF
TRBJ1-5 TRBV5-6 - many TGTGCCAGCAGCTTGGGCCCCCCTGGTCGACAGGGCAATCAGCCCCAGCATTTT CASSLGPPGRQGNQPQHF
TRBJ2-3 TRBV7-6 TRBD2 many TGTGCCAGCAGCTTAGGTCGGGGACTACAGGGCACAGATACGCAGTATTTT CASSLGRGLQGTDTQYF
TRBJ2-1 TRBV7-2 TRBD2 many TGTGCCAGCAGCTCGAAGACTAGCGGGAGACTCAATGAGCAGTTCTTC CASSSKTSGRLNEQFF
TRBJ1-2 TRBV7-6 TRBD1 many TGTGCCAGCAGCTCCTCCCCCGGACTGGGGACAGGCACCCACTATGGCTACACCTTC CASSSSPGLGTGTHYGYTF
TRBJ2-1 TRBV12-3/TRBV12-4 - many TGTGCCAGCAGTCCCGGGCCCACCCAGTTCTTC CASSPGPTQFF
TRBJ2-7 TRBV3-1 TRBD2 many TGTGCCAGCAGCCAAGCCCTCCTAGCGGGGGTTTCCTACGAGCAGTACTTC CASSQALLAGVSYEQYF